The next 19 T cell receptor beta chains were all read from a single sample in a study of shared clonotypes between healthy human individuals. Profiling relied on immunoSEQ multiplex PCR, and the TCRdb table lists in-frame clones only, not all of them. The table records 2 million to 2.5 million clones, approximately 94% of them present only once. The sequencing sample was made of naive CD4+ T cells from PBMCs. Documented subset: CD45RA+ positively selected. The receptors were sampled from a man aged 18 to 35 in good health. Some clones in this sample may be carry-over from other donors' samples.

This clone was observed once. This chain connects TRBV5-1 to TRBJ2-7; D remains ambiguous. CDR1 and CDR2 from the germline V gene are SGHRS and YFSETQ. Trimming removed 4 bases at V and 2 bases at J, with 13 bases between. This CDR3 is built from 14 residues. The CDR3 reads CASSEPGAAYEQYF. For the CDR3, the DNA is TGCGCCAGCAGCGAGCCCGGCGCGGCCTACGAGCAGTACTTC.

J is TRBJ2-5 and V is TRBV6-1, with D perhaps assigned TRBD1 or TRBD2 (7 bases each). This CDR3 is 13 amino acids long. With 7 bases removed from V and 5 bases from J, the gap between germline ends came to 14 bases. Germline-derived CDR1 and CDR2 are MNHNS and SASEGT. The CDR3 sequence: CASTQGGLETQYF. CDR3 bases: TGTGCCAGCACCCAGGGGGGGTTGGAGACCCAGTACTTC.

This chain joins TRBV29-1 and TRBJ2-3; D gene uncertain. The CDR3 has 14 amino acids. Germline V lookup: CDR1 SQVTM, CDR2 ANQGSEA. Trimming pared 3 bases from V and 0 bases from J, leaving 10 bases between. CDR3 amino acids: CSVEAPPSTDTQYF. The CDR3, as DNA: TGCAGCGTTGAGGCACCTCCCAGCACAGATACGCAGTATTTT.

The V call is TRBV29-1, the J call TRBJ2-7; TRBD1 is a possible D gene (6 bases). The germline CDR1 and CDR2 sequences are SQVTM and ANQGSEA. The CDR3 sequence is 13 residues long. Trimming cost V 3 bases and J 6 bases, with 15 bases left between them. CDR3 loop: CSVDRGRGFEQYF. In nucleotides, the CDR3 is TGCAGCGTTGATAGGGGTAGGGGGTTCGAGCAGTACTTC.

J is TRBJ2-1 and V is TRBV7-2; 12 positions agree with TRBD2. The V gene end was trimmed by 7 bases and the J gene end by 0 bases; junction bases not matched to a gene: 7. The germline V gene encodes CDR1 SGHTA and CDR2 FQGNSA. CDR3 length: 17 residues. The CDR3 here is CASKRTSGTTSYNEQFF. In nucleotides, the CDR3 is TGTGCCAGCAAAAGGACTAGCGGGACGACCTCCTACAATGAGCAGTTCTTC.

V usage is TRBV7-2 and J usage is TRBJ1-2; 7 bases fit TRBD1. V was clipped by 4 bases and J by 4 bases; unmatched bases: 0. The CDR3 spans 12 residues. Germline V gene data show CDR1 as SGHTA and CDR2 as FQGNSA. The CDR3 DNA is TGTGCCAGCAGCTGGACAGGCTATGGCTACACCTTC. Translating it yields CASSWTGYGYTF.

The V gene is TRBV11-2, the J gene TRBJ1-2; D call uncertain. Trimming took 1 base from V and 6 from J, leaving 12 bases between them. Germline assignment: CDR1 SGHAT and CDR2 FQNNGV. The CDR3 spans 14 residues. The CDR3 DNA follows: TGTGCCAGCAGCTTAGCCGGGCGGATTGATGGCTACACCTTC. This translates into CASSLAGRIDGYTF.

This chain uses TRBV28 with TRBJ2-5; unclear D gene. CDR3 length: 12 residues. Germline V gene sequence: CDR1 MDHEN, CDR2 SYDVKM. V was trimmed by 4 bases and J by 5 bases, leaving 8 bases between them. The CDR3 DNA follows: TGTGCCAGCAGTTCGTTCCGGGAGACCCAGTACTTC. Protein product: CASSSFRETQYF.

CDR3 in amino acids: CAISEWNSASVRSGNTIYF. Here the CDR3 DNA reads TGTGCCATCAGTGAGTGGAACAGCGCGAGCGTTCGCTCTGGAAACACCATATATTTT. V is TRBV10-3 and J is TRBJ1-3; D not certain. Trimming removed 1 base from V and 0 bases from J, with 19 bases in between. The CDR3 length is 19 residues. Germline CDR1 ENHRY, CDR2 SYGVKD.

This clone was seen only once. The chain couples TRBV5-5 to TRBJ1-1; tentative D call: TRBD1 (5 bases). Deletions cut 0 bases from V and 6 bases from J, with 18 bases between. The CDR3 contains 16 residues. The germline CDR1 and CDR2 sequences are SGHKS and YYEKEE (reference sequence). CDR3 in DNA: TGTGCCAGCAGCTTGGTCCACACCGGAGGGACGGCTGAAGCTTTCTTT. Translating it yields CASSLVHTGGTAEAFF.

On this clone itself: Other DNA sequences from this sample encode an identical CDR3 as well. This chain connects TRBV2 to TRBJ2-3, with D unresolved. The germline V and J ends were trimmed by 4 bases and 2 bases, with 7 bases remaining between them. This CDR3 has 13 amino acids. The germline CDR1 and CDR2 sequences are SNHLY and FYNNEI. CDR3 sequence: CASSVDSTDTQYF. DNA of the CDR3: TGTGCCAGCAGTGTGGATTCCACAGATACGCAGTATTTT.

This clone showed up just once. In the same sample, other DNA sequences code for this CDR3. The genes are TRBV7-9 and TRBJ2-1, with 8 bases identical to TRBD1. J lost 3 bases, V lost 1 base, and 2 bases had no gene match. The V gene's germline CDR1 is SEHNR and CDR2 FQNEAQ (reference sequence). The CDR3 runs 15 residues. The CDR3 DNA follows: TGTGCCAGCAGCTTAGGACAGGGGTACTACAATGAGCAGTTCTTC. Translation: CASSLGQGYYNEQFF.

The CDR3 DNA is TGTGCCAGCAGCTTGGGGGACAGGGCTTACGAGCAGTACTTC. The encoded protein is CASSLGDRAYEQYF. J is TRBJ2-7 and V is TRBV5-6; TRBD1 agrees at 9 bases. The CDR3 loop spans 14 amino acids. Germline assignment: CDR1 SGHDT and CDR2 YYEEEE. Trimming removed 0 bases from V and 4 bases from J; junction bases left unmatched: 2.

The chain links TRBV12-5 to TRBJ1-2; 8 nucleotides match TRBD1. The CDR3 has 13 residues. Germline V gives CDR1 LGHNT, CDR2 FRNRAP. Trimming removed 2 bases from V and 6 bases from J; junction bases left unmatched: 2. The CDR3 loop reads CASGLSGGHGYTF. The CDR3 bases are TGTGCTAGTGGTTTGTCAGGGGGCCATGGCTACACCTTC.

Here the CDR3 reads CASQTGGAARTQYF. CDR3 sequence (DNA): TGTGCCAGCCAGACAGGGGGCGCGGCTAGGACCCAGTACTTC. The V call is TRBV28, the J call TRBJ2-5; TRBD1 aligns across 10 bases. The CDR3 runs to 14 residues. The germline V gene encodes CDR1 MDHEN and CDR2 SYDVKM. V dropped 8 bases and J dropped 7; count of bases not matched to a gene: 10.

This chain uses TRBV9 with TRBJ2-3, with D tentatively TRBD1 or TRBD2 (5 bases each). The V gene lost 4 bases and the J gene lost 2 bases, with 11 bases spanning the gap. This CDR3 is 14 amino acids long. Per the germline V gene, CDR1 is SGDLS and CDR2 is YYNGEE. CDR3 DNA: TGTGCCAGCAGCCAATTCGGGACCACAGATACGCAGTATTTT. Translating gives CASSQFGTTDTQYF.

This clone was counted a few times. V gene TRBV6-1 combines with J gene TRBJ1-2; no reliable D call. The CDR3 runs to 14 residues. Germline CDR1 reads MNHNS; CDR2 reads SASEGT. Deletions cut 4 bases from V and 6 bases from J, with 15 bases between. The CDR3 reads CASSGQVRLDGYTF. DNA of the CDR3: TGTGCCAGCAGTGGGCAGGTGAGGTTGGATGGCTACACCTTC.

The chain couples TRBV5-1 to TRBJ2-2; 9 bases are a match to TRBD2. V trimming: 5 bases; J trimming: 1 base; junction bases outside the gene matches: 3. CDR3 length: 15 amino acids. Germline CDR1 is SGHRS and CDR2 is YFSETQ. This chain's CDR3 is CASRELAGNTGELFF. The DNA for the CDR3 is TGCGCCAGCAGGGAACTAGCGGGGAACACCGGGGAGCTGTTTTTT.

V usage is TRBV5-4 and J usage is TRBJ1-4; D is perhaps TRBD1 (6 bases). Deletions cut 1 base from V and 2 bases from J, with 6 bases between. The germline gives CDR1 SGHNT, CDR2 YYREEE (reference sequence). This CDR3 region has 14 residues. The CDR3 spells CASSLRGTNEKLFF. DNA of the CDR3: TGTGCCAGCAGCTTGAGGGGGACTAATGAAAAACTGTTTTTT.